This T cell receptor (beta chain) is from a study of PD-1 blockade in classical Hodgkin lymphoma. Study details: Nivolumab 3 mg/kg was given intravenously every 2 weeks.

The repertoire was sequenced with immunoSEQ multiplex PCR; TCRdb's copy has only in-frame clones and lacks some. The sample holds approximately 58,000 clones, 91% seen once. Study conclusions and caveats: Similar baseline diversity was found in complete responders and newly diagnosed patients. Relapsed/refractory patients reportedly had the lowest baseline TCR diversity, below newly diagnosed patients, who were below healthy donors. By cycle point C4D1, TCR diversity had risen significantly in CD4+ cells (but not CD8+ cells).

Brentuximab vedotin exposure varied among the patients, all of whom had relapsed after autologous stem cell transplantation. In regard to this clone: Its antigen is undetermined.

The germline CDR1 and CDR2 sequences are SGHTA and FQGNSA. V lost 8 bases, J lost 1 base, and 6 bases stayed unmatched. The length of the CDR3 is 15 residues. The receptor's source is a human donor with classical Hodgkin lymphoma. The chain links TRBV7-2 to TRBJ2-5; TRBD2 aligns across 11 bases. The source was peripheral blood mononuclear cells (PBMCs), collected before the second cycle of nivolumab. CDR3 coding DNA: TGTGCCAGCCTCCCGGGACTAGCGGTCCAAGAGACCCAGTACTTC. Its translation: CASLPGLAVQETQYF.